The TCR beta chain described here comes from a study of blood T cell repertoires in COVID-19. The overall study: Both acute and convalescent COVID-19 samples were obtained from the United States, Italy and Spain. In each case, the material was cDNA or gDNA derived from T cells, B-cell-depleted T cells, or PBMCs.

Authors' analysis steps: Reference gene primer amplification yielded estimated nucleated cell counts. Sequenced by immunoSEQ multiplex PCR; TCRdb stores in-frame clones only, minus some. V and J calls and clone size come straight from that table; D and trimming were deduced from the DNA. The sample yields about 170,000 clones, around 82% seen once. V shed 6 bases and J shed 6 bases, with 18 bases lying between them. The germline V gene has CDR1 MNHEY and CDR2 SVGAGI. This CDR3 is built from 14 residues. The sample consisted of peripheral blood. This TCR came from a woman over 75 with acute or convalescent COVID-19. The rearrangement uses TRBV6-5 and TRBJ2-7, with a possible D match to TRBD1 (5 bases). The CDR3 loop is CASRGYARASEQYF. The CDR3, as DNA: TGTGCCAGCAGAGGATATGCCAGGGCTAGCGAGCAGTACTTC.